This TCR beta chain stems from a study of blood T cell repertoires in COVID-19 (dated by TCRdb to 2020 to 2021). Background on the whole study: Collaborator samples came from the United States, Italy and Spain and covered acute and convalescent phases of COVID-19. The prospective study material was composed of cDNA or gDNA derived from T cells, B-cell-depleted T cells, or PBMCs. Subjects who had been exposed to COVID-19, were actively infected with it, or had recovered from it provided the deeply sampled blood TCRbeta repertoires that made up the dataset. The repertoires were released in a freely available public database intended as a resource for research on the immune response to SARS-CoV-2. Samples came from the ongoing ImmuneRACE study (first 160 participants) plus 1,254 subjects from 6 global collaborators. Sample metadata almost always included a de-identified subject ID, COVID-19 status, age in years and sex. Where available, HLA class I and class II types were taken from metadata supplied by the sample provider and were not determined by assay-based typing.

For this clone: The clone's antigen remains unknown. Within one base of it there is no much larger clone, and no base qualities were kept.

For this chain, trimming is 5 bases at the V end and 3 bases at the J end, and the number of junction bases without a gene match is 8. The CDR3 sequence holds 16 residues, the cysteine and phenylalanine included. Left in the record is the CDR3 DNA by itself, 48 bases read in frame from the first base. Via the germline V gene, CDR1 is SGHVS and CDR2 FNYEAQ. Collaborating institutions collected whole blood in K2EDTA tubes following their own protocols. For TCRbeta analysis, collaborators shipped samples as frozen whole blood, isolated PBMCs, or DNA extracted from either of those sample types. The immunoSEQ Assay, a bias-controlled multiplex PCR, was used to amplify TCRbeta CDR3 regions from genomic DNA. The study's processing was this. The number of nucleated cells in each sample was estimated from the amplification of reference gene primers within the assay. To quantify the absolute abundance of each unique TCRbeta CDR3 rearrangement, sequence reads were collapsed and filtered. For each sample, productive Simpson clonality was calculated by taking the square root of Simpson's diversity index across productive rearrangements. TCRdb re-hosts the immuneACCESS table, in-frame sequences only. Its copies lack some clones; in the studies checked, an unresolved V gene accounts for under half of them, and the cause for the rest is not known. V and J calls and clone size follow that table, whereas D and trimming were derived from the DNA. The sample profile shows under 140,000 clones; 88% of them were found once. 3.3% of the sample is held by the ten biggest clonotypes.

The research as a whole found: How much clinical and demographic metadata was included differed by source and by participant, and the metadata was provided uncurated.

The sample comprised peripheral blood. This sequence originates from a woman between 45 and 60 years old with acute or convalescent COVID-19. The chain was built from TRBV7-6 and TRBJ2-1; TRBD1 agrees with 9 junctional bases. The DNA reads as follows: TGTGCCAGCAGCCCAACGGGACAGGGTAGCTACAATGAGCAGTTCTTC. This gives the protein CASSPTGQGSYNEQFF.